This record concerns one T cell receptor (beta chain) sequence. Its antigen is unknown. These data belong to a study of tumor-infiltrating lymphocytes in localized non-small cell lung cancer. Study conclusions and caveats: Different pieces of the same tissue went to different assays, confounding technical variation with intratumor heterogeneity.

TCRdb keeps only in-frame clones here, not all; method: immunoSEQ multiplex PCR. Of about 15,000 clones in the sample, over 70% were seen once. The V gene's germline CDR1 is GTSNPN and CDR2 SVGIG (reference sequence). The CDR3 length is 15 residues. The chain is built from TRBV30 and TRBJ2-5; 7 positions agree with TRBD2. The DNA end favors TRBJ2-7, so the J call may be wrong. The receptor was derived from a human donor with non-small cell lung cancer. The sample taken for sequencing was lung tumor tissue. This CDR3 is CAWSVPGTISYEQYF. CDR3 nucleotide sequence: TGTGCCTGGAGCGTACCCGGGACTATCAGCTACGAGCAGTACTTC.